This T cell receptor beta chain was sequenced for a study of T-cell memory formation after mild COVID-19. Study details: TCR clusters mostly belonged to single donors.

Germline loops: CDR1 MDHEN, CDR2 SYDVKM. Trimming took 6 bases from V and 0 from J, leaving 21 bases between them. The length of the CDR3 is 18 residues. This clonotype was seen a few times. TCRdb itself ran the 5' RACE reads through MiXCR, one entry per CDR3 protein. The sample yields 300,000 to 400,000 distinct CDR3 sequences, approximately 12% seen once. Source material: PBMCs or a T cell subset sorted from them (not recorded which). V gene TRBV28 combines with J gene TRBJ1-5; no clear D gene. The TCR comes from a man between 18 and 29 years old who had mild COVID-19 (a few samples of this study predate the infection). Cell type and time point are not known. For the CDR3, the DNA is TGTGCCAGCAGCCCGCCGGGGTTGAGGATTGGTAGCAATCAGCCCCAGCATTTT. It codes for CASSPPGLRIGSNQPQHF.